The sequence of this T cell receptor (beta chain) was determined in a study of T cells in localized non-small cell lung cancer. Overall study results and limits: Out of the top 100 tumor clones, a median around 60 were seen in adjacent lung. In uninvolved adjacent lung, T cell clonality reached its highest value, exceeding tumor. Heterogeneity within the tumor remains possible, as just one region underwent sequencing.

V was cut by 2 bases and J by 0 bases, with 6 bases left in between. Germline CDR1 is SGHNT and CDR2 is YYREEE (reference sequence). The CDR3 has 13 amino acids. About this clone itself: Antigen: not known.

Sequencing was performed with immunoSEQ multiplex PCR; in TCRdb, only in-frame clones are kept and a portion is missing. In the table there are under 30,000 clones, around 89% of which are singletons. This receptor was identified in a woman aged 40-69 years with stage I lung adenocarcinoma. The V gene is TRBV5-4, the J gene TRBJ2-7; D gene uncertain. The material was peripheral blood, obtained before any cancer treatment. CDR3 in amino acids: CASSFFGSYEQYF. CDR3 sequence (DNA): TGTGCCAGCAGCTTTTTTGGCTCCTACGAGCAGTACTTC.